The 23 T cell receptor beta chains in this list originate from one sample, sequenced in a study of response to subunit inactivated influenza vaccine. One entry per CDR3 protein results from TCRdb running MiXCR on the RT-PCR reads. Of about 580,000 distinct CDR3 sequences in the sample, 11% to 15% were seen once. The material was PBMCs from blood, obtained 12 days after vaccination. These receptors all come from a middle-aged man who received an inactivated influenza vaccine.

This clonotype was counted ten times or more. The rearrangement uses TRBV5-1 and TRBJ2-5; 7 bases fit TRBD1. The CDR3 length is 15 residues. V shed 4 bases and J 5 bases; nucleotides not matched to a gene: 11. The germline V gene encodes CDR1 SGHRS and CDR2 YFSETQ. The CDR3 spells CASSTGTVSRETQYF. The CDR3 nucleotides are TGCGCCAGCAGCACCGGGACAGTCTCCCGGGAGACCCAGTACTTC.

This clonotype was observed a few times. The gene calls are TRBV5-1 and TRBJ2-3, with 9 bases that match TRBD2. CDR1 and CDR2 (germline): SGHRS, YFSETQ. The CDR3 is 16 residues long. The ends lost 1 base at V and 5 bases at J; junction bases unmatched: 8. The chain's CDR3 is CASSLPRGGAIDTQYF. CDR3 sequence (DNA): TGCGCCAGCAGCTTGCCGCGCGGGGGGGCCATAGATACGCAGTATTTT. Combining the CDR3 with reference TRBV5-1 and TRBJ2-3 gives the whole variable domain KAGVTQTPRYLIKTRGQQVTLSCSPISGHRSVSWYQQTPGQGLQFLFEYFSETQRNKGNFPGRFSGRQFSNSRSEMNVSTLELGDSALYLCASSLPRGGAIDTQYFGPGTRLTVL.

The V call is TRBV10-3, the J call TRBJ2-3; no clear D. This CDR3 has 14 amino acids. The V end lost 9 bases, the J end lost 4 bases, and 17 bases lay between the germline ends. Germline V gene data show CDR1 as ENHRY and CDR2 as SYGVKD. The CDR3: CAISKAPEADTQYF. The CDR3 DNA is TGTGCCATTTCGAAAGCGCCAGAGGCAGATACGCAGTATTTT.

The chain joins TRBV28 to TRBJ1-2, with D unresolved. V was trimmed by 6 bases and J by 4 bases, leaving 9 bases between them. Germline V gene data show CDR1 as MDHEN and CDR2 as SYDVKM. The CDR3 contains 12 residues. The CDR3 DNA follows: TGTGCCAGCAGGTTCAAGGCCTATGGCTACACCTTC. This encodes CASRFKAYGYTF.

This clonotype was counted a few times. The chain is built from TRBV6-5 and TRBJ2-4; TRBD1 agrees at 10 bases. The V and J ends lost 4 bases and 6 bases, in that order; junction bases with no gene match: 6. Germline values: CDR1 MNHEY, CDR2 SVGAGI. CDR3 length: 15 amino acids. CDR3 sequence: CASSSWTGGGNIQYF. Written as DNA, the CDR3 is TGTGCCAGCAGTTCGTGGACAGGGGGAGGAAACATTCAGTACTTC.

This clonotype was picked up many times. This rearrangement joins TRBV6-6 to TRBJ1-6; D not resolved. Germline V lookup: CDR1 MNHNY, CDR2 SVGAGI (reference sequence). Trimming left V 2 bases short and J 7 bases short, with 0 bases between. The CDR3 is 11 residues long. In nucleotides, the CDR3 is TGTGCCAGCAGTTACAATTCACCCCTCCACTTT. This gives the protein CASSYNSPLHF.

The chain recombines TRBV28 with TRBJ2-1, with TRBD2 matching 10 bases. V lost 7 bases and J lost 0; bases outside the gene matches: 15. The CDR3 consists of 19 residues. In germline, CDR1 is MDHEN, CDR2 SYDVKM. DNA for the CDR3: TGTGCCAGCACTCTCGGGGTAGCGGGGGGTCTTAGCTCCTACAATGAGCAGTTCTTC. Its translation: CASTLGVAGGLSSYNEQFF.

The V call is TRBV9, the J call TRBJ2-2; 11 bases are a match to TRBD2. Germline V lookup: CDR1 SGDLS, CDR2 YYNGEE. CDR3 length: 15 residues. The J segment lost 6 bases and the V segment lost 3 bases, leaving 4 bases of the junction unmatched. Here the CDR3 DNA reads TGTGCCAGCAGCGATACTAGCGGGAGTGCCGGGGAGCTGTTTTTT. It codes for CASSDTSGSAGELFF.

Ten or more counts support this clonotype. The rearrangement joins TRBV15 to TRBJ2-1; 9 bases match TRBD2. V dropped 6 bases and J dropped 9; count of bases not matched to a gene: 6. CDR3 size: 13 residues. CDR1 is LNHNV, CDR2 YYDKDF, per germline (reference sequence). In nucleotides, the CDR3 is TGTGCCACCAGTAGGGCTAGCGGGACTGAGCAGTTCTTC. Its protein product is CATSRASGTEQFF.

This clonotype appeared a few times. This chain links TRBV7-9 with TRBJ1-4; the D gene is possibly TRBD1 (6 bases). CDR3 size: 16 residues. V shed 3 bases and J shed 8 bases, with 19 bases lying between them. In germline, CDR1 is SEHNR, CDR2 FQNEAQ (reference sequence). CDR3: CASSLATGFIGEKLFF. The CDR3 DNA sequence: TGTGCCAGCAGCTTGGCCACAGGGTTCATTGGAGAAAAACTGTTTTTT.

This clonotype was seen repeatedly, ten times or more. The chain combines TRBV5-6 with TRBJ2-1; no reliable D call. The V end was cut by 4 bases, the J end by 4 bases, with 6 bases between. The CDR3 runs 12 residues. Germline CDR1 reads SGHDT; CDR2 reads YYEEEE. The CDR3 loop is CASSLQYNEQFF. The CDR3, as DNA: TGTGCCAGCAGCCTGCAGTACAATGAGCAGTTCTTC.

This clonotype occurred many times. The rearrangement uses TRBV5-1 and TRBJ2-7, with a tentative D call TRBD2 (6 bases). V was pared by 0 bases and J by 0 bases, with 10 bases between. The germline V gene encodes CDR1 SGHRS and CDR2 YFSETQ. The CDR3 has 15 residues. CDR3 DNA sequence: TGCGCCAGCAGCTTGGTTCGGGGGAGCTCCTACGAGCAGTACTTC. It yields the protein CASSLVRGSSYEQYF.

This clonotype was observed at least ten times. The J gene is TRBJ2-1, the V gene TRBV6-5; D not certain. Germline V gene sequence: CDR1 MNHEY, CDR2 SVGAGI. Trimming shortened V by 2 bases and J by 4 bases, and 9 bases separated the two germline ends. CDR3 length: 14 amino acids. CDR3 coding DNA: TGTGCCAGCAGTTACGATAGCCTATACAATGAGCAGTTCTTC. Translation: CASSYDSLYNEQFF.

V usage is TRBV7-9 and J usage is TRBJ2-1; 13 bases line up with TRBD2. V shed 5 bases, J shed 8 bases, and the junction held 3 bases outside the gene matches. CDR3 length: 14 amino acids. The V gene's germline CDR1 is SEHNR and CDR2 FQNEAQ (reference sequence). The DNA for the CDR3 is TGTGCCAGCAGCAGGACTAGCGGGAGAGATGAGCAGTTCTTC. Translating it yields CASSRTSGRDEQFF.

This clonotype was recorded a few times. The chain has TRBV20-1 and TRBJ2-3; D not resolved. The germline V gene encodes CDR1 DFQATT and CDR2 SNEGSKA (reference sequence). CDR3 length equals 14 residues. Deletions cut 5 bases from V and 6 bases from J, with 18 bases between. The CDR3 DNA follows: TGCAGTGCTGCCCCGGACCTCCTAATGGATACGCAGTATTTT. The encoded protein is CSAAPDLLMDTQYF.

The chain is built from TRBV20-1 and TRBJ2-1; 11 bases are a match to TRBD2. The CDR3 extends over 13 amino acids. After removal of 6 bases from V and 8 bases from J, the junction contained 6 bases not matched to a gene. The germline V gene encodes CDR1 DFQATT and CDR2 SNEGSKA (reference sequence). The CDR3 loop reads CSARLAGIHEQFF. The CDR3 region has the DNA TGCAGTGCAAGACTAGCGGGGATTCATGAGCAGTTCTTC.

The chain recombines TRBV7-2 with TRBJ1-1; no clear D. CDR1 and CDR2 from the germline V gene are SGHTA and FQGNSA. V shed 4 bases and J shed 1 base, with 13 bases lying between them. CDR3 length: 15 amino acids. The CDR3 is CASSSTRGGNTEAFF. The CDR3 nucleotides read TGTGCCAGCAGCTCAACGAGAGGCGGGAACACTGAAGCTTTCTTT.

The chain carries TRBV11-2 and TRBJ1-5, with 10 positions matching TRBD1. The CDR3 loop spans 15 amino acids. The junction had 6 bases not matched to a gene; V was cut back by 3 bases and J by 7 bases. CDR1 and CDR2 (germline): SGHAT, FQNNGV. The CDR3 region has the DNA TGTGCCAGCAGCTTGGACGGGGACAGGGGCCAGCCCCAGCATTTT. The encoded protein is CASSLDGDRGQPQHF.

The CDR3 region has the DNA TGTGCCAGCTCACCCTTCTCGGACAGAAATCAGCCCCAGCATTTT. Protein: CASSPFSDRNQPQHF. The rearrangement uses TRBV18 and TRBJ1-5, with D possibly being TRBD1 (6 bases). Trimming pared 3 bases from V and 4 bases from J, leaving 13 bases between. Per the germline V gene, CDR1 is KGHSH and CDR2 is LQKENI. This CDR3 is 15 amino acids long.

This clonotype occurred a few times. V usage is TRBV12-3 or TRBV12-4 and J usage is TRBJ2-6, with TRBD1 identical over 8 bases. The CDR3 contains 18 residues. V trimming: 5 bases; J trimming: 1 base; junction bases outside the gene matches: 10. The CDR3 nucleotides read TGTGCCAGCAGTCCAAGGACAGGGAGGATATCTGGGGCCAACGTCCTGACTTTC. Translated: CASSPRTGRISGANVLTF.

This clonotype appeared a few times. The V and J genes are TRBV2 and TRBJ2-2; TRBD2 matches at 7 bases. With 7 bases clipped from V and 4 bases from J, the junction kept 12 bases outside the gene matches. The germline V gene has CDR1 SNHLY and CDR2 FYNNEI. The CDR3 loop spans 16 amino acids. Here the CDR3 DNA reads TGTGCCAGCACCCTCGCTCCCGTAGCGGGCACCGGGGAGCTGTTTTTT. It translates to CASTLAPVAGTGELFF.

This clonotype was seen only a few times. The chain employs TRBV2 and TRBJ1-5; the D is unclear. V was clipped by 6 bases and J by 6 bases, with 12 bases between them. Looked up from germline, CDR1 is SNHLY and CDR2 is FYNNEI. The CDR3 length is 13 residues. In nucleotides, the CDR3 is TGTGCCAGCAGGGGTTATAAGGGTCAGCCCCAGCATTTT. It codes for CASRGYKGQPQHF.

In this sample, this clonotype turned up a few times. The chain uses TRBV5-1 and TRBJ1-6, with TRBD1 as a possible D gene (5 bases). The germline V and J ends were trimmed by 7 bases and 0 bases, with 11 bases remaining between them. The CDR3 extends over 15 amino acids. CDR1 and CDR2 (germline): SGHRS, YFSETQ. The CDR3 DNA follows: TGCGCCAGCCGCCAGGACATCTCCTATAATTCACCCCTCCACTTT. Amino acids: CASRQDISYNSPLHF.